This TCR beta chain was captured by sequencing in a study of blood T cell repertoires in COVID-19. Exposed participants encountered a COVID-19 case during the 2 weeks preceding study entry. Only in-frame clones appear in the TCRdb table, and some are missing; sequencing was by immunoSEQ multiplex PCR. The profile shows 350,000 or so clones, about nine tenths of them singletons. The CDR3 has 15 residues. The V and J ends lost 7 bases and 0 bases, in that order; junction bases with no gene match: 5. CDR1 and CDR2 from the germline V gene are MDHEN and SYDVKM. The source is a woman between 25 and 40 years old who had been exposed to COVID-19. Sequencing was performed on PBMCs or T cells enriched from blood (not recorded which). The chain is built from TRBV28 and TRBJ2-2; 7 bases align to TRBD2. The CDR3 here is CASKRGGSNTGELFF. CDR3 bases: TGTGCCAGCAAGCGGGGAGGGTCGAACACCGGGGAGCTGTTTTTT.